This TCR beta chain was obtained from a study of cytomegalovirus exposure and HLA in healthy donors. Overall study context: Later, an analysis reported that the 110 or so validation repertoires had used the same platform as the 666 first-cohort repertoires. Regarding the study as a whole: In vitro confirmation showed a few CMV-associated chains to be CMV antigen specific. The tendency of first-cohort TCR clusters to co-occur in the 120 or so validation repertoires was identified by a subsequent analysis.

The data were produced by immunoSEQ multiplex PCR, yet TCRdb's version contains in-frame clones alone and is incomplete. Of some 320,000 clones in the sample, about nine tenths were seen once. A note on this clone: The antigen remains undetermined.

V lost 4 bases, J lost 13 bases, and 20 bases lay in between. This CDR3 region has 15 residues. The germline gives CDR1 SGHVS, CDR2 FNYEAQ. This receptor was identified in a young woman in good health and CMV-seropositive. The V call is TRBV7-6, the J call TRBJ1-6; tentatively, D is TRBD1 (6 bases). The specimen sequenced was PBMCs. The CDR3 sequence is CASSSPNGGLGPLHF. CDR3 nucleotides: TGTGCCAGCAGCTCTCCGAACGGGGGGCTAGGGCCCCTCCACTTT.